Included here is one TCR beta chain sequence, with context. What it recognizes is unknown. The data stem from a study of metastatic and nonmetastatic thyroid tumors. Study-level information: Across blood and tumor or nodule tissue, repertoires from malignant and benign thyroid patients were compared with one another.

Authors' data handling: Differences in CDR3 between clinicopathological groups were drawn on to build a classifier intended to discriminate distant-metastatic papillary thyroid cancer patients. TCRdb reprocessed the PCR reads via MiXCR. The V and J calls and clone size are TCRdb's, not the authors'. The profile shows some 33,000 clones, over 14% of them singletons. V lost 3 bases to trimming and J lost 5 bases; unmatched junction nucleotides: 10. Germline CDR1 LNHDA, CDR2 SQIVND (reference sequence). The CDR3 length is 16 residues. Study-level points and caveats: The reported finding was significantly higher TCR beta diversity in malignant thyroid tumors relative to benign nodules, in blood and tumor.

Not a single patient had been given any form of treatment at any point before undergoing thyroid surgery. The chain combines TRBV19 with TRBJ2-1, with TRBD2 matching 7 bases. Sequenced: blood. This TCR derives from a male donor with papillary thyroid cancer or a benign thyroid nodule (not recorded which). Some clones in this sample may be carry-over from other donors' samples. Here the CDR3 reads CASSIFGSGLNNEQFF. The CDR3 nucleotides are TGTGCCAGTAGTATCTTTGGTAGCGGGCTTAACAATGAGCAGTTCTTC.